This note documents a single T cell receptor (beta chain) sequence. The source of the sample is a study of identical twins. The CDR3 spans 17 residues. V lost 6 bases and J 1 base, leaving 21 bases between the germline ends. TCRdb called the 5' RACE reads again in MiXCR, with one record for every CDR3 protein. The sample lists about 690,000 distinct CDR3 sequences; 6% to 6.5% were seen once. The receptor comes from a man aged 18 to 29 in good health. The V and J genes are TRBV12-3 or TRBV12-4 and TRBJ1-1; D ambiguous. The source material was naive T cells sorted from blood. CDR3 bases: TGTGCCAGCAGCCCCACCGGAGGCAGCAGAGGGAACACTGAAGCTTTCTTT. As protein: CASSPTGGSRGNTEAFF.